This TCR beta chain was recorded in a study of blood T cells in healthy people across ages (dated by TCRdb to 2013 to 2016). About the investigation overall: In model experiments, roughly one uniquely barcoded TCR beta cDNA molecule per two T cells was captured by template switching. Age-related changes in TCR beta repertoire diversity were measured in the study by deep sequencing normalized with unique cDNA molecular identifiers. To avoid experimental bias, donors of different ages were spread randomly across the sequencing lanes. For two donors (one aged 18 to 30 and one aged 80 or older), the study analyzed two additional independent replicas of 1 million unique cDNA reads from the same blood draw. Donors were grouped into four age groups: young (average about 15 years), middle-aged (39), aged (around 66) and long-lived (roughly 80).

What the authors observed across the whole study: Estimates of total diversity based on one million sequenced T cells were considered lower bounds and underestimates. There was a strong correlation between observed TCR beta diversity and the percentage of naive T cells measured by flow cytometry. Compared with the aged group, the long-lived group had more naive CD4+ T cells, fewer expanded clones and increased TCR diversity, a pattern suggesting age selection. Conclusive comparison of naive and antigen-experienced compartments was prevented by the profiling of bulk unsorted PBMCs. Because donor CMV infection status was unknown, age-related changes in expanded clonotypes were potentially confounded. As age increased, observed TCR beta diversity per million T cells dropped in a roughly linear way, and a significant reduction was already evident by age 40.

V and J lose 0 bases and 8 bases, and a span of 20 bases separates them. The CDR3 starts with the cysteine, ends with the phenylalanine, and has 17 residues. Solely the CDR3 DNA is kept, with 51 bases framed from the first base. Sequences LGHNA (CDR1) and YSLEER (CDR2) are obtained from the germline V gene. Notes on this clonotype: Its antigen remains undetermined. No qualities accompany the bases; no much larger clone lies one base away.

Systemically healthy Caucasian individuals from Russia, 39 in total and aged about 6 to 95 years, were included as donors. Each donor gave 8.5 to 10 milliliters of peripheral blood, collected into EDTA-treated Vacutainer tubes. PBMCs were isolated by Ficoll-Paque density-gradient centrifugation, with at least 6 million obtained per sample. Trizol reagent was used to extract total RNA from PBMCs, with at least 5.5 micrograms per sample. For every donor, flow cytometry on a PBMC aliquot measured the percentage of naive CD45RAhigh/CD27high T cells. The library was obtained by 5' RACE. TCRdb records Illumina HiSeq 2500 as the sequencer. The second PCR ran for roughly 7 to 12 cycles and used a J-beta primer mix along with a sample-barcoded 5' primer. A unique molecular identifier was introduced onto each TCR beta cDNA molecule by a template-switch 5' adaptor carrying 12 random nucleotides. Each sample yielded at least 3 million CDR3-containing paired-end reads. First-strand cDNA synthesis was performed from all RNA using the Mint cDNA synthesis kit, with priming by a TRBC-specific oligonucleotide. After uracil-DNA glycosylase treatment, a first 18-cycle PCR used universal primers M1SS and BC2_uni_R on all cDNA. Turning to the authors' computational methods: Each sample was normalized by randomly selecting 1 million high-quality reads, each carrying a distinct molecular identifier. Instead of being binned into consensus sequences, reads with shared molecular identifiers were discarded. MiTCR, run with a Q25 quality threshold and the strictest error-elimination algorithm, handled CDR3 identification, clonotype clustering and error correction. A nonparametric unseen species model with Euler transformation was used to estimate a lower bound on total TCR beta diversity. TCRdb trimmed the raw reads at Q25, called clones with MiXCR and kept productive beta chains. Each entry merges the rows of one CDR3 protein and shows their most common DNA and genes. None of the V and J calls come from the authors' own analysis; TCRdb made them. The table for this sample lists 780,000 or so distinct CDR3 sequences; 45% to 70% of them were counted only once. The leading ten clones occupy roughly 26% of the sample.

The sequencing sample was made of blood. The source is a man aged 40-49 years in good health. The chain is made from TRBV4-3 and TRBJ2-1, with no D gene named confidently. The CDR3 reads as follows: CASSQELVGSTGDEQFF. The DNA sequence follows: TGCGCCAGCAGCCAAGAGTTAGTGGGAAGTACTGGGGATGAGCAGTTCTTC.